This section outlines one T cell receptor beta chain sequence together with its context. How the authors handled the data: Reference gene primers were amplified, and this amplification served to estimate nucleated cell counts. Profiled with immunoSEQ multiplex PCR; TCRdb holds only in-frame clones, not every one. D and trimming come from the DNA, and the V and J calls and clone size come from that table. The table lists some 190,000 clones, roughly 84% of them singletons. The CDR3 is made up of 14 amino acids. Germline CDR1 reads MGHRA; CDR2 reads YSYEKL. Trimming took 3 bases from V and 4 from J; bases not matched to a gene: 3. This sample was included in a study of blood T cell repertoires in COVID-19.

The chain carries TRBV4-1 and TRBJ1-5; 7 bases line up with TRBD1. The origin of this receptor is a woman in her 30s who had recovered from COVID-19. The specimen was PBMCs or T cells enriched from blood (not recorded which). The CDR3 loop reads CASSQGQPNQPQHF. Here the CDR3 DNA reads TGCGCCAGCAGCCAGGGACAGCCAAATCAGCCCCAGCATTTT.